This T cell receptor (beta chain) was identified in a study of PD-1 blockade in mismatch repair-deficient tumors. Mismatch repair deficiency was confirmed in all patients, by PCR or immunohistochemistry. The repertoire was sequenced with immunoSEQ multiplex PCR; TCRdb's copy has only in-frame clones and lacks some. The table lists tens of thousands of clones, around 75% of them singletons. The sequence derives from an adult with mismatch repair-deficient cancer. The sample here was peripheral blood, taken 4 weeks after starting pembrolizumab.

This CDR3 reads CASSRGDRVKSTNEKLFF. CDR3 DNA: TGTGCCAGCAGCCGAGGGGACAGGGTCAAATCAACTAATGAAAAACTGTTTTTT. The gene calls are TRBV4-2 and TRBJ1-4, with 9 bases lining up with TRBD1. The CDR3 is 18 residues long. The germline V gene encodes CDR1 LGHNA and CDR2 YNFKEQ. Trimming cost V 4 bases and J 0 bases; bases outside gene matches: 9.